This T cell receptor (beta chain) was retrieved from a study of cytomegalovirus exposure and HLA in healthy donors. Amplification used 60 Vbeta primers and 13 Jbeta primers. Sequencing was performed with immunoSEQ multiplex PCR; in TCRdb, only in-frame clones are kept and a portion is missing. The sample yields around 99,000 clones, 73% seen once. With respect to this clone: What it binds is not known.

Study-level points and caveats: It was 150 to 200 TCR beta chains that were listed as cytomegalovirus-associated. When analyzed later, the rates of TCR association showed variation by HLA locus, with DRB1 the most and HLA-C the fewest. When a later analysis compared HLA-associated TCR beta chains with equally common others, the HLA-associated chains turned out to be more clonally expanded and to have lower generation probabilities.

The CDR3 has 16 amino acids. The junction had 6 bases not matched to a gene; V was cut back by 0 bases and J by 3 bases. Germline lookup yields CDR1 SGDLS and CDR2 YYNGEE. V is TRBV9 and J is TRBJ1-3, with TRBD1 matching 7 bases. Sequencing was performed on PBMCs. The sequence came from a man younger than 45 in good health and CMV-seronegative. CDR3 coding DNA: TGTGCCAGCAGCGTAGAGGACAGGAACCTTGGAAACACCATATATTTT. It translates to CASSVEDRNLGNTIYF.